The rows below give T cell receptor beta chains drawn from one sample of a study of T cell responses to AZD1222 COVID-19 vaccine. Only in-frame clones appear in the TCRdb table, and some are missing; sequencing was by immunoSEQ multiplex PCR. The sample contains 90,000 to 100,000 clones, approximately 90% of which appear only once. The specimen comprised peripheral blood, sampled on day 0 of AZD1222 vaccination. Every receptor here comes from an adult in good health. CDR3s include the opening cysteine and the closing phenylalanine or tryptophan. The D gene is left open where the match is weak.

J	D	V	CDR3
TRBJ1-3	TRBD1	TRBV5-1	CASSLDGTGEPGNTIYF
TRBJ1-5	-	TRBV7-9	CASSLNSNQPQHF
TRBJ1-1	-	TRBV7-2	CASRRETAEAFF
TRBJ1-6	-	TRBV3-1/TRBV3-2	CASSPVMDSPLHF
TRBJ2-7	TRBD1	TRBV9	CASSFSSGTGENEQYF
TRBJ2-7	-	TRBV6-6	CASSYRDEQYF
TRBJ1-6	-	TRBV6-5	CASGNQGTVNSPLHF
TRBJ1-4	-	TRBV4-1	CASSQDKVANEKLFF
TRBJ1-2	-	TRBV15	CATSRLPQREVTF
TRBJ2-3	TRBD1	TRBV5-5	CASSLGQGPGDTQYF
TRBJ2-1	-	TRBV7-8	CASSLGGTDYNEQFF
TRBJ2-6	TRBD1	TRBV7-9	CASSLDRGLAGANVLTF
TRBJ2-1	TRBD2	TRBV6-2/TRBV6-3	CASSYGGSRVNEQFF
TRBJ1-5	TRBD1	TRBV4-2	CASSQRAGQGNQPQHF
TRBJ2-1	-	TRBV12-5	CASGLEVGTGHREQFF
TRBJ1-4	-	TRBV5-5	CASSLSGTLNEKLFF